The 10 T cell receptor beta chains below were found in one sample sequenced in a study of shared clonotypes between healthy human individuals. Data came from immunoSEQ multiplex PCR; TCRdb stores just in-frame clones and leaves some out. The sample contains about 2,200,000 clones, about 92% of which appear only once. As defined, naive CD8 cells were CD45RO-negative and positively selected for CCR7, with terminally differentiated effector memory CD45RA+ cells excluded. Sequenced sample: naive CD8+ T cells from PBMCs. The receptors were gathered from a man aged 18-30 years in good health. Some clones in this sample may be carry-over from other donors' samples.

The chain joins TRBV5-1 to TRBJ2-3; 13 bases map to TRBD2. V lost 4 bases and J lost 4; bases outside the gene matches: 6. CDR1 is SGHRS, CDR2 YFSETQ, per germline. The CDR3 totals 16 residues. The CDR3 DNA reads TGCGCCAGCAGCCTAGGACTAGCGGGAGTCCCAGATACGCAGTATTTT. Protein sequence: CASSLGLAGVPDTQYF.

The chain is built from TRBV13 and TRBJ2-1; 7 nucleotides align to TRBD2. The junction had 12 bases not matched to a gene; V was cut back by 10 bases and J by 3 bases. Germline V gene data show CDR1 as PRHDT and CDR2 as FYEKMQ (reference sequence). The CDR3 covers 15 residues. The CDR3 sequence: CATPRAGRVYNEQFF. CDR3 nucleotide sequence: TGTGCCACCCCCCGGGCGGGGAGGGTCTACAATGAGCAGTTCTTC.

The CDR3 here is CAISSLVPGSYEQYF. The CDR3 DNA reads TGTGCCATCAGCTCACTCGTGCCGGGGTCCTACGAGCAGTACTTC. The chain employs TRBV10-3 and TRBJ2-7; weak D call: TRBD2 (5 bases). Germline V gene lookup returns CDR1 ENHRY and CDR2 SYGVKD. Trimming took off 6 bases at V and 1 base at J, with 16 bases between the two ends. The CDR3 is 15 amino acids.

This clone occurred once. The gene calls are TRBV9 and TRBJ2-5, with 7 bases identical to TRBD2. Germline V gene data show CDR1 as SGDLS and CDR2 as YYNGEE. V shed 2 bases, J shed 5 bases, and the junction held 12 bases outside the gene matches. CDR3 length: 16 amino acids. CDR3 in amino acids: CASSVSGKGIRETQYF. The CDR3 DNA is TGTGCCAGCAGCGTGAGCGGGAAGGGCATCCGGGAGACCCAGTACTTC.

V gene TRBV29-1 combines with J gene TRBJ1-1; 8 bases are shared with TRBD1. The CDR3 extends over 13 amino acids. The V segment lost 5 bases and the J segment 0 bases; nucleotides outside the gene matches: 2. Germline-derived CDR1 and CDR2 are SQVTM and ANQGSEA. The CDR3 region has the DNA TGCAGCGTTCGGACAGGGATGAACACTGAAGCTTTCTTT. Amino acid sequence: CSVRTGMNTEAFF.

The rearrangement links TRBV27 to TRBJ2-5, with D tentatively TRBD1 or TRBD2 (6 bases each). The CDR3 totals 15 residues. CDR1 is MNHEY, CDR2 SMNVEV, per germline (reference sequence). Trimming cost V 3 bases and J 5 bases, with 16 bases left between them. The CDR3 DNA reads TGTGCCAGCAGTTTCGGTAGGGGGGCGGCGGAGACCCAGTACTTC. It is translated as CASSFGRGAAETQYF.

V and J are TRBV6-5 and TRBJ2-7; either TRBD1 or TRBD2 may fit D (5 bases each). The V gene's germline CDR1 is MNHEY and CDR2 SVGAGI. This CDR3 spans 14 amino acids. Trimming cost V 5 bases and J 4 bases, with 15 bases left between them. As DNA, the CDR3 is TGTGCCAGCAGTGGCCGGGACCCCCCTTACGAGCAGTACTTC. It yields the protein CASSGRDPPYEQYF.

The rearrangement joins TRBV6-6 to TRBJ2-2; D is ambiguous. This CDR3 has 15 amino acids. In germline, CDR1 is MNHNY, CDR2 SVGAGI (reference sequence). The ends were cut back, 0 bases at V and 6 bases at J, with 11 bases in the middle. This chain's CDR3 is CASSYSDQRAGELFF. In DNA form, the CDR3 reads TGTGCCAGCAGTTACTCGGACCAAAGGGCCGGGGAGCTGTTTTTT.

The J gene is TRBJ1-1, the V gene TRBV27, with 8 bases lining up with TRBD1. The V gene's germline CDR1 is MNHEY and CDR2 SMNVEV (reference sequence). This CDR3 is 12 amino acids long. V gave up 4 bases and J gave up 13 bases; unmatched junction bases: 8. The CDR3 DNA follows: TGTGCCAGCAGTTCCCGACAGGGGAAGGGTTTCTTT. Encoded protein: CASSSRQGKGFF.

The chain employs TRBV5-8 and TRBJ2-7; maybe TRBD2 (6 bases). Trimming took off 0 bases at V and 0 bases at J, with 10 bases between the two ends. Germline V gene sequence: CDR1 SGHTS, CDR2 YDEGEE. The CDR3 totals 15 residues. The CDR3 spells CASSLVSGYSYEQYF. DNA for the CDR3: TGTGCCAGCAGCTTGGTTAGCGGCTACTCCTACGAGCAGTACTTC.